This T cell receptor (beta chain) was obtained from a study of blood T cell repertoires in COVID-19. Across the whole study: There were acute and convalescent COVID-19 samples, and they came from the United States, Italy and Spain. T cells, B-cell-depleted T cells, or PBMCs provided the cDNA or gDNA that served as material.

In the original workflow: By means of reference gene primer amplification, nucleated cell counts were estimated. Profiling relied on immunoSEQ multiplex PCR, and the TCRdb table lists in-frame clones only, not all of them. D and trimming come from the DNA, and the V and J calls and clone size come from that table. The sample holds around 81,000 clones, roughly 78% seen once. Germline CDR1 is MNHEY and CDR2 is SMNVEV (reference sequence). The trim removed 3 bases at V and 5 bases at J, leaving 7 bases unmatched. This CDR3 contains 15 residues. The TCR was taken from a human donor in a cohort sampled during active COVID-19. The chain has TRBV27 and TRBJ2-1, with 7 positions matching TRBD1. Sequencing used peripheral blood. The CDR3 bases are TGTGCCAGCAGTTTTCCGGGACAGACAAACAATGAGCAGTTCTTC. Its translation is CASSFPGQTNNEQFF.